This T cell receptor (beta chain) is drawn from a study of Graves' ophthalmopathy and Graves' hyperthyroidism. Study conclusions and caveats: Blood shared most expanded thyroid clonotypes above 0.001 frequency.

This clonotype was counted at least ten times. The antigen is undetermined. Using RNA transcripts, the TCR beta CDR3 regions were amplified. The first round was an RT-PCR with HTBI primers, and the second round was a multiplex PCR. From the multiplex PCR reads, TCRdb called clonotypes with MiXCR, one entry per CDR3 protein. The sample lists under 350,000 distinct CDR3 sequences, roughly 15% occurring once. CAS ≥3, NOSPECS ≥4, moderate-to-severe activity and duration under 3 months marked donors with ophthalmopathy. Sequenced sample: peripheral blood. This clonotype was obtained from an adult man with Graves' ophthalmopathy.

This CDR3 reads CASSDRNGANVLTF. The DNA of the CDR3 is TGTGCCAGCAGTGACCGTAACGGGGCCAACGTCCTGACTTTC. The chain uses TRBV6-1 and TRBJ2-6; D is uncertain. Germline CDR1 is MNHNS and CDR2 is SASEGT. Trimming stripped 3 bases from V and 4 bases from J, with 7 bases between. The length of the CDR3 is 14 residues.